This T cell receptor beta chain stems from a study of cytomegalovirus exposure and HLA in healthy donors. Study-level points and caveats: Most of the CMV-associated TCR beta chains (in a later analysis) appeared to be HLA-restricted. A further, later analysis showed that HLA-associated TCR beta chains (compared with equally common others) were more clonally expanded. A few of the chains that were CMV-associated were confirmed in vitro to be specific for CMV antigens.

About this clone itself: What it binds is not known.

The primer mix had 60 Vbeta and 13 Jbeta primers. Data came from immunoSEQ multiplex PCR; TCRdb stores just in-frame clones and leaves some out. The sample includes about 260,000 clones, almost 85% seen only once; the top ten take roughly 2%. V was pared by 2 bases and J by 5 bases, with 9 bases of the junction left unmatched. CDR1 is KGHSH, CDR2 LQKENI, per germline. CDR3 length: 16 residues. This chain connects TRBV18 to TRBJ2-5, with TRBD2 identical over 9 bases. The receptor's source is a woman aged 35 to 49 in good health and CMV-seropositive. The sequenced material came from PBMCs. In DNA form, the CDR3 reads TGTGCCAGCTCACCATCGGCTAGCGGGATCCGGGAGACCCAGTACTTC. The encoded protein is CASSPSASGIRETQYF.